Shown below are 21 T cell receptor beta chains from a single sample sequenced in a study of PD-1 blockade in classical Hodgkin lymphoma. Assay used: immunoSEQ multiplex PCR; TCRdb lists only in-frame clones, some missing. The sample lists about 21,000 clones, around 85% occurring once. Described time point: cycle 4 day 1 (C4D1), after more than five weeks of nivolumab. Relapse was seen in all patients after autologous stem cell transplantation, and brentuximab vedotin exposure was variable. Source: peripheral blood mononuclear cells (PBMCs), taken before the fourth cycle of nivolumab. The receptors were gathered from a human donor with classical Hodgkin lymphoma.

About this clone: A junction boundary mismatches the germline segment, possibly from a read error. The chain is built from TRBV7-7 and TRBJ2-5, with 14 bases aligning to TRBD2. The CDR3 sequence is 15 residues long. The germline V gene encodes CDR1 SSHAT and CDR2 FNYEAQ (reference sequence). DNA of the CDR3: TGTGCTAGCAGCGCCGGACTAGCGGGAGGTGAGACCCAGTACTTC. Amino acid sequence: CASSAGLAGGETQYF.

The chain employs TRBV5-1 and TRBJ1-5; D call uncertain. The CDR3 has 13 amino acids. Looked up from germline, CDR1 is SGHRS and CDR2 is YFSETQ. Deletions cut 1 base from V and 5 bases from J, with 7 bases between. Here the CDR3 reads CASSLYGDQPQHF. The DNA for the CDR3 is TGCGCCAGCAGCTTGTACGGAGATCAGCCCCAGCATTTT.

J is TRBJ1-1 and V is TRBV7-2; D unclear. The CDR3 is 13 residues long. Germline CDR1 and CDR2: SGHTA and FQGNSA. V was clipped by 7 bases and J by 0 bases, with 9 bases between them. The CDR3 nucleotides are TGTGCCAGCACCACCCTCATGAACACTGAAGCTTTCTTT. This translates into CASTTLMNTEAFF. Variable domain in full (rest from reference TRBV7-2 and TRBJ1-1): GAGVSQSPSNKVTEKGKDVELRCDPISGHTALYWYRQSLGQGLEFLIYFQGNSAPDKSGLPSDRFSAERTGGSVSTLTIQRTQQEDSAVYLCASTTLMNTEAFFGQGTRLTVV.

This chain connects TRBV11-2 to TRBJ2-7; TRBD1 matches at 8 bases. The CDR3 consists of 16 residues. Germline V gene sequence: CDR1 SGHAT, CDR2 FQNNGV. V was clipped by 5 bases and J by 5 bases; unmatched bases: 14. CDR3: CASSPRFGQGDNEQYF. DNA for the CDR3: TGTGCCAGCAGCCCGCGATTTGGACAGGGTGACAACGAGCAGTACTTC.

This clone was detected only a few times. The chain joins TRBV7-3 to TRBJ2-7, with 8 bases identical to TRBD2. Germline V gene sequence: CDR1 SGHTA, CDR2 FQGTGA. CDR3 length equals 14 residues. Trimming at V came to 3 bases and at J to 4 bases, leaving 5 bases not matched to a gene. The CDR3 loop is CASSFSSGPYEQYF. The CDR3 bases are TGTGCCAGCAGCTTCTCTAGCGGGCCTTACGAGCAGTACTTC.

V usage is TRBV7-2 and J usage is TRBJ2-1; D unclear. This CDR3 is built from 16 residues. V lost 5 bases and J 0 bases, leaving 14 bases between the germline ends. CDR1 SGHTA and CDR2 FQGNSA come from the germline V gene. This CDR3 is CASSLEGPSSYNEQFF. CDR3 DNA sequence: TGTGCCAGCAGCCTCGAAGGCCCGAGCTCCTACAATGAGCAGTTCTTC.

The chain joins TRBV5-6 to TRBJ1-1; D unresolved. The V end was cut by 2 bases, the J end by 6 bases, with 17 bases between. The CDR3 sequence is 15 residues long. Germline V gene data show CDR1 as SGHDT and CDR2 as YYEEEE. The CDR3 protein is CASSFDIGIGAEAFF. CDR3 in DNA: TGTGCCAGCAGCTTCGATATTGGGATAGGCGCTGAAGCTTTCTTT.

This chain connects TRBV18 to TRBJ2-5, with D possibly TRBD1 on 6 matching bases. From germline, CDR1 is KGHSH and CDR2 LQKENI. The CDR3 is 16 residues long. Trimming stripped 1 base from V and 5 bases from J, with 17 bases between. CDR3 loop: CASSPRQQGFSETQYF. CDR3 bases: TGTGCCAGCTCACCACGGCAACAGGGATTCTCGGAGACCCAGTACTTC.

The CDR3 DNA is TGTGCCTGGTCGCACGGGGGTACTCAAGAGACCCAGTACTTC. It is translated as CAWSHGGTQETQYF. The chain recombines TRBV30 with TRBJ2-5, with D possibly being TRBD2 (6 bases). This CDR3 has 14 residues. CDR1 and CDR2 (germline): GTSNPN, SVGIG (reference sequence). The V gene lost 5 bases and the J gene lost 2 bases, with 15 bases spanning the gap.

This chain uses TRBV4-3 with TRBJ1-4; 9 bases are a match to TRBD1. Looked up from germline, CDR1 is LGHNA and CDR2 is YSLEER. The CDR3 is made up of 18 amino acids. V was clipped by 4 bases and J by 2 bases; unmatched bases: 11. The DNA of the CDR3 is TGCGCCAGCAGCCCGAGATCCGGGACAGGGATGACTAATGAAAAACTGTTTTTT. Amino acid sequence: CASSPRSGTGMTNEKLFF.

This chain connects TRBV7-9 to TRBJ1-4; possibly TRBD1 for D (5 bases). V lost 5 bases, J lost 3 bases, and 13 bases lay in between. Germline CDR1 SEHNR, CDR2 FQNEAQ (reference sequence). The CDR3 length is 15 residues. The CDR3 sequence: CASSLIGGANEKLFF. The CDR3 DNA follows: TGTGCCAGCAGCCTCATCGGGGGGGCTAATGAAAAACTGTTTTTT.

The gene calls are TRBV6-4 and TRBJ2-1, with D perhaps matching TRBD1 or TRBD2 (5 bases each). Trimming stripped 6 bases from V and 5 bases from J, with 14 bases between. Germline V lookup: CDR1 MRHNA, CDR2 SNTAGT. CDR3 size: 14 residues. CDR3 DNA: TGTGCCAGCAGCCGGGACCAGAGTAACAATGAGCAGTTCTTC. It yields the protein CASSRDQSNNEQFF.

The chain has TRBV6-6 and TRBJ1-4, with TRBD1 matching 9 bases. Unmatched junction bases numbered 4, after V lost 5 bases and J lost 6 bases. Per germline, CDR1 MNHNY and CDR2 SVGAGI (reference sequence). This CDR3 region has 14 residues. The CDR3 DNA reads as TGTGCCAGCAGTCTACAGGGGGCGGATGAAAAACTGTTTTTT. This sequence encodes CASSLQGADEKLFF.

This chain uses TRBV10-2 with TRBJ2-7, with TRBD1 matching over 9 bases. The V gene end was trimmed by 2 bases and the J gene end by 6 bases; junction bases not matched to a gene: 5. This CDR3 region has 14 residues. Germline V gene data show CDR1 as WSHSY and CDR2 as SAAADI. CDR3 region: CASSEAGTGTEQYF. The CDR3 bases are TGCGCCAGCAGTGAGGCGGGGACAGGGACCGAGCAGTACTTC.

This rearrangement joins TRBV27 to TRBJ1-5, with D possibly TRBD1 on 6 matching bases. The CDR3 covers 14 residues. Germline CDR1 MNHEY, CDR2 SMNVEV (reference sequence). Deletions cut 6 bases from V and 2 bases from J, with 11 bases between. CDR3 in amino acids: CASRTTGRNQPQHF. The DNA for the CDR3 is TGTGCCAGCAGGACGACAGGCCGCAATCAGCCCCAGCATTTT.

The CDR3 here is CASGEVHPQSRANVLTF. The CDR3 DNA reads as TGTGCCAGCGGGGAAGTTCATCCACAAAGTCGGGCCAACGTCCTGACTTTC. The chain combines TRBV5-5 with TRBJ2-6; D gene ambiguous. CDR1 is SGHKS, CDR2 YYEKEE, per germline (reference sequence). The CDR3 loop spans 17 amino acids. V dropped 7 bases and J dropped 5 bases, with 22 bases sitting between them.

As to this clone: The junction and the germline gene differ at one end; a read error may be behind it. The rearrangement links TRBV7-7 to TRBJ1-5; 9 nucleotides align to TRBD1. The V gene's germline CDR1 is SSHAT and CDR2 FNYEAQ (reference sequence). This CDR3 contains 15 residues. CDR3 protein: CASSLAGTGNQPQHF. CDR3 DNA sequence: TGTGCTAGCAGCTTAGCCGGGACAGGGAATCAGCCCCAGCATTTT.

A few counts support this clone. This chain joins TRBV11-1 and TRBJ2-7; 8 positions agree with TRBD1. V lost 5 bases and J lost 9; bases outside the gene matches: 12. The V gene's germline CDR1 is SGHAT and CDR2 FQDESV (reference sequence). The CDR3 runs 14 residues. The CDR3 bases are TGTGCCAGCAGCACCTCCGGGACAGGATGGAGGCAGTACTTC. Amino acid sequence: CASSTSGTGWRQYF.

The chain combines TRBV18 with TRBJ2-1, with D possibly TRBD2 on 6 matching bases. V dropped 3 bases and J dropped 1 base, with 16 bases sitting between them. In germline, CDR1 is KGHSH, CDR2 LQKENI. The length of the CDR3 is 17 residues. CDR3: CASSPSGTGVSYNEQFF. CDR3 sequence (DNA): TGTGCCAGCTCACCCTCCGGGACTGGGGTATCCTACAATGAGCAGTTCTTC.

This chain connects TRBV28 to TRBJ2-7, with 9 positions matching TRBD1. The CDR3 loop spans 15 amino acids. V was clipped by 6 bases and J by 0 bases; unmatched bases: 6. The germline gives CDR1 MDHEN, CDR2 SYDVKM. The CDR3 protein is CASSSTGGSSYEQYF. CDR3 nucleotides: TGTGCCAGCAGCTCAACAGGGGGCAGCTCCTACGAGCAGTACTTC.

This clone turned up a few times. V and J are TRBV27 and TRBJ2-3; D is possibly TRBD1 (5 bases). Trimming shortened V by 5 bases and J by 4 bases, and 13 bases separated the two germline ends. Germline V gene sequence: CDR1 MNHEY, CDR2 SMNVEV (reference sequence). The CDR3 is 14 amino acids. CDR3 coding DNA: TGTGCCAGCAGTACTCGTCAAGGGGCAGATACGCAGTATTTT. Translating gives CASSTRQGADTQYF.